The text below deals with one TCR beta chain. The antigen remains undetermined. TCRB transcripts that were expressed got sequenced, as all of the isolated RNA had been reverse transcribed. Assay used: immunoSEQ multiplex PCR; TCRdb lists only in-frame clones, some missing. The sample includes 100,000 to 150,000 clones, about 10% seen only once; the top ten take roughly 0.75%. This specimen belongs to a study of beta chain features in type 1 diabetes. Study findings and constraints: The study found that naive, central memory and Treg TCRB repertoires appeared more similar in patients than in healthy donors. TCRB CDR3s from Type 1 diabetes patients were moderately but significantly shorter in all four CD4+ subsets.

The CDR3 spans 12 residues. CDR1 is MDHEN and CDR2 is SYDVKM in the germline V gene. The V gene lost 10 bases and the J gene lost 7 bases, with 13 bases spanning the gap. The sequence was obtained from a man aged 25-45 years with type 1 diabetes. The V call is TRBV28, the J call TRBJ1-4; D uncertain. Sequenced sample: central memory CD4+ T cells from blood. The CDR3: CATRPGGEKLFF. The CDR3 nucleotides read TGTGCCACCCGGCCTGGAGGTGAAAAACTGTTTTTT.